These T cell receptor beta chains were read from a single sample in a study of blood T cells in healthy people across ages. Via MiXCR, TCRdb re-called the 5' RACE reads, giving one row per CDR3 protein. The repertoire holds around 800,000 distinct CDR3 sequences, about 59% seen once, with around a quarter in the top ten. The sample comprised blood. The receptors here all came from a man younger than 40 in good health. Each CDR3 is given with its conserved first and last residue. The D gene is left open where the match is weak. A clone size is listed for some rows: how often the clone was seen (once, few, many), or a class if it is expanded.

>TRBJ2-6|TRBV11-2|.|.
CASSQYGEAGANVLTF
TGTGCCAGCAGCCAATATGGGGAAGCTGGGGCCAACGTCCTGACTTTC
>TRBJ2-7|TRBV12-3/TRBV12-4|.|TRBD1
CASSLWGQRHEQYF
TGTGCCAGCAGTTTATGGGGACAGAGACACGAGCAGTACTTC
>TRBJ2-5|TRBV4-3|.|.
CASSQDRGHQETQYF
TGCGCCAGCAGCCAAGATCGGGGGCACCAAGAGACCCAGTACTTC
>TRBJ1-2|TRBV28|.|TRBD1
CASNAGTAYGYTF
TGTGCCAGCAACGCCGGGACAGCCTATGGCTACACCTTC
>TRBJ2-7|TRBV7-2|few|.
CASSFAGGPYEQYF
TGTGCCAGCAGCTTCGCCGGGGGCCCCTACGAGCAGTACTTC
>TRBJ2-3|TRBV5-6|once|TRBD2
CASSLASGGVSTDTQYF
TGTGCCAGCAGCTTGGCTAGCGGGGGGGTTAGCACAGATACGCAGTATTTT
>TRBJ2-4|TRBV4-3|.|TRBD2
CASSQGPTRGAKNIQYF
TGCGCCAGCAGCCAAGGTCCCACGCGGGGGGCCAAAAACATTCAGTACTTC
>TRBJ2-1|TRBV7-9|once|.
CASSLHRVLWSVEQFF
TGTGCCAGCAGCTTACACCGGGTGCTTTGGTCGGTTGAGCAGTTCTTC
>TRBJ2-3|TRBV7-9|.|TRBD2
CASSPRGVQTDNTQYF
TGTGCCAGCAGCCCCCGGGGGGTTCAGACAGATAATACGCAGTATTTT
>TRBJ1-1|TRBV11-1|few|.
CASSLLPTEAFF
TGTGCCAGCAGCTTATTGCCCACTGAAGCTTTCTTT
>TRBJ1-1|TRBV4-2|.|.
CASSHGRGTGTEAFF
TGTGCCAGCAGCCACGGGAGGGGCACGGGCACTGAAGCTTTCTTT
>TRBJ1-1|TRBV2|.|.
CASDLPAEAFF
TGTGCCAGCGACTTACCGGCTGAAGCTTTCTTT
>TRBJ2-3|TRBV12-3/TRBV12-4|.|.
CANSLGEDTQYF
TGTGCCAACAGTTTAGGAGAAGATACGCAGTATTTT
>TRBJ2-7|TRBV2|once|TRBD1
CASGARTGIYEQYF
TGTGCCAGCGGTGCCCGGACAGGGATTTACGAGCAGTACTTC
>TRBJ1-2|TRBV29-1|.|.
CSVESRTLNYGYTF
TGCAGCGTTGAATCCAGGACCCTTAACTATGGCTACACCTTC
>TRBJ1-2|TRBV7-9|.|.
CASSLVMADYGYTF
TGTGCCAGCAGCTTAGTTATGGCAGACTATGGCTACACCTTC
>TRBJ2-1|TRBV7-2|.|TRBD2
CASSSPGLAGALSSYNEQFF
TGTGCCAGCAGCTCACCGGGACTAGCGGGGGCGCTGAGCTCCTACAATGAGCAGTTCTTC
>TRBJ2-5|TRBV7-9|few|.
CASSLEGGWQETQYF
TGTGCCAGCAGCTTAGAAGGGGGATGGCAAGAGACCCAGTACTTC
>TRBJ1-2|TRBV4-3|.|TRBD1
CASSQGVTGGWGYTF
TGCGCCAGCAGCCAAGGGGTCACAGGGGGCTGGGGCTACACCTTC
>TRBJ2-3|TRBV7-3|.|TRBD2
CASSSSQTSGTQYF
TGTGCCAGCAGCTCATCCCAAACTAGCGGTACGCAGTATTTT
>TRBJ2-3|TRBV13|once|TRBD2
CASSLETSRTDTQYF
TGTGCCAGCAGCTTAGAGACTAGCAGGACAGATACGCAGTATTTT
>TRBJ2-7|TRBV7-2|.|TRBD1
CASSLGGQGNDEQYF
TGTGCCAGCAGCTTAGGGGGACAGGGTAACGACGAGCAGTACTTC
>TRBJ2-7|TRBV12-3/TRBV12-4|.|TRBD1
CASRLTGVACEQYF
TGTGCCAGCAGACTGACAGGGGTCGCCTGCGAGCAGTACTTC
>TRBJ2-7|TRBV7-9|.|TRBD1
CASSLQTGNEQYF
TGTGCCAGCAGCTTACAGACAGGGAACGAGCAGTACTTC
>TRBJ1-5|TRBV27|once|.
CASSLFPTALTQPQHF
TGTGCCAGCAGTTTATTTCCGACGGCCCTCACCCAGCCCCAGCATTTT